These T cell receptor beta chains were read from a single sample in a study of a mutant IDH1 vaccine in newly diagnosed glioma. Repertoires were generated with immunoSEQ multiplex PCR, while TCRdb's copy carries only in-frame clones and drops some. The profile covers tens of thousands of clones, with roughly 82% appearing a single time and 15% to 20% taken by the ten largest. This material consisted of PBMCs, taken from a glioma patient treated with radiotherapy, temozolomide or both. The source of these receptors is a young man with glioma. CDR3s include the opening cysteine and the closing phenylalanine or tryptophan. Fields, in order: J gene, clone size, D gene, V gene, CDR3 protein, CDR3 DNA. The D gene is left open where the match is weak. Size tells how often a clone was seen (once, few, many) or the class of an expanded clone, and some rows leave it out.

>TRBJ1-6|.|.|TRBV9
CASSPGAYNSPLHF
TGTGCCAGCAGCCCGGGGGCCTATAATTCACCCCTCCACTTT
>TRBJ2-2|.|.|TRBV6-1
CASSELTGELFF
TGTGCCAGCAGTGAACTGACCGGGGAGCTGTTTTTT
>TRBJ2-1|.|.|TRBV7-2
CASSRNLVDEQFF
TGTGCCAGCAGCCGGAATCTTGTTGATGAGCAGTTCTTC
>TRBJ2-2|.|TRBD1|TRBV6-6
CASSYPLTGTGELFF
TGTGCCAGCAGTTACCCCCTGACAGGGACCGGGGAGCTGTTTTTT
>TRBJ1-4|.|.|TRBV28
CASSLKQNLIEKLFF
TGTGCCAGCAGCCTGAAGCAGAACCTTATTGAAAAACTGTTTTTT
>TRBJ2-6|.|.|TRBV5-6
CASSHGRPGGANVLTF
TGTGCCAGCAGCCACGGACGGCCGGGAGGGGCCAACGTCCTGACTTTC
>TRBJ1-5|once|.|TRBV15
CATSGASGTRSNQPQHF
TGTGCCACCAGCGGCGCATCCGGGACTCGGAGCAATCAGCCCCAGCATTTT
>TRBJ2-7|.|TRBD1|TRBV19
CATGQGVYEQYF
TGTGCCACAGGACAGGGGGTCTACGAGCAGTACTTC
>TRBJ1-5|.|.|TRBV6-1
CASRVGDQPQHF
TGTGCCAGCAGGGTGGGGGATCAGCCCCAGCATTTT
>TRBJ2-7|.|TRBD1|TRBV19
CASSPGTGRYEQYF
TGTGCCAGTAGTCCTGGGACAGGGCGCTACGAGCAGTACTTC
>TRBJ1-1|.|.|TRBV5-1
CASSLEGAENTEAFF
TGCGCCAGCAGCTTGGAAGGGGCGGAGAACACTGAAGCTTTCTTT
>TRBJ2-7|.|TRBD2|TRBV30
CAWSARRGAGYEQYF
TGTGCCTGGAGTGCTAGGCGGGGGGCCGGTTACGAGCAGTACTTC